These 16 T cell receptor beta chains were sequenced from one sample in a study of T cell responses to AZD1222 COVID-19 vaccine. Sequencing used immunoSEQ multiplex PCR; TCRdb keeps in-frame clones, though not all of them. The sample has approximately 90,000 clones; approximately 86% are singletons. This specimen consisted of peripheral blood, obtained on day 0 of AZD1222 vaccination. The source of these receptors is an adult in good health.

The J gene is TRBJ2-7, the V gene TRBV19; TRBD1 matches 10 bases. Germline assignment: CDR1 LNHDA and CDR2 SQIVND (reference sequence). V lost 5 bases to trimming and J lost 4 bases; unmatched junction nucleotides: 5. This CDR3 contains 14 residues. CDR3 nucleotides: TGTGCCAGTAGTCGGACAGGGGGAACGTACGAGCAGTACTTC. This codes for CASSRTGGTYEQYF.

The table lists this clone with a count of one. This chain connects TRBV11-2 to TRBJ2-7; 8 bases agree with TRBD1. The germline gives CDR1 SGHAT, CDR2 FQNNGV. The J segment lost 6 bases and the V segment lost 5 bases, leaving 12 bases of the junction unmatched. CDR3 length: 15 residues. The CDR3 protein is CASSRQGSRTIEQYF. The CDR3 coding sequence is TGTGCCAGCAGCCGACAGGGGTCCCGAACGATCGAGCAGTACTTC.

This sequence joins TRBV5-1 and TRBJ1-2; D is perhaps TRBD1 (5 bases). The CDR3 is 12 residues long. V lost 4 bases, J lost 6 bases, and 10 bases lay in between. Germline CDR1 is SGHRS and CDR2 is YFSETQ. The CDR3 protein is CASSRQGDGYTF. In DNA form, the CDR3 reads TGCGCCAGCAGCCGGCAGGGCGATGGCTACACCTTC.

The chain employs TRBV11-3 and TRBJ2-1; possible D gene TRBD2, 6 bases. The CDR3 sequence is 15 residues long. The germline gives CDR1 SGHNT, CDR2 YENEEA. Trimming left V 2 bases short and J 7 bases short, with 15 bases between. CDR3: CASSLSSGWRNEQFF. The CDR3 nucleotides are TGTGCCAGCAGCTTATCCAGCGGGTGGAGGAATGAGCAGTTCTTC. The whole variable domain, remainder taken from reference TRBV11-3 and TRBJ2-1, is EAGVVQSPRYKIIEKKQPVAFWCNPISGHNTLYWYLQNLGQGPELLIRYENEEAVDDSQLPKDRFSAERLKGVDSTLKIQPAELGDSAVYLCASSLSSGWRNEQFFGPGTRLTVL.

The rearrangement joins TRBV4-1 to TRBJ2-6; 8 bases align to TRBD2. The germline V gene has CDR1 MGHRA and CDR2 YSYEKL. This CDR3 has 19 amino acids. V gave up 4 bases and J gave up 5 bases; unmatched junction bases: 16. The CDR3 region has the DNA TGCGCCAGCAGCCTCCTTCCCCGGGGGGGACGCGAAAGGGCCAACGTCCTGACTTTC. Translated: CASSLLPRGGRERANVLTF.

V and J are TRBV27 and TRBJ2-2; 15 bases are a match to TRBD2. The germline CDR1 and CDR2 sequences are MNHEY and SMNVEV (reference sequence). V dropped 5 bases and J dropped 4; count of bases not matched to a gene: 14. The CDR3 sequence is 20 residues long. CDR3 region: CASSPPGGTSGRFSTGELFF. In nucleotides, the CDR3 is TGTGCCAGCAGTCCCCCAGGGGGGACTAGCGGGAGGTTCTCCACCGGGGAGCTGTTTTTT.

The rearrangement uses TRBV29-1 and TRBJ2-3; unclear D gene. CDR3 length equals 12 residues. Germline V gives CDR1 SQVTM, CDR2 ANQGSEA. Trimming took off 4 bases at V and 0 bases at J, with 5 bases between the two ends. The CDR3: CSVAPSTDTQYF. The CDR3 bases are TGCAGCGTTGCCCCTAGCACAGATACGCAGTATTTT.

The chain joins TRBV30 to TRBJ1-1, with a possible D match to TRBD1 (5 bases). V dropped 2 bases and J dropped 8 bases, with 15 bases sitting between them. Germline V gene data show CDR1 as GTSNPN and CDR2 as SVGIG (reference sequence). The CDR3 extends over 13 amino acids. The DNA of the CDR3 is TGTGCCTGGAGTTGGGGGATGGACCAGGAAGCTTTCTTT. Translation: CAWSWGMDQEAFF.

This clone has only one observation. V is TRBV7-8 and J is TRBJ1-1; TRBD1 might be the D (5 bases). CDR1 and CDR2 (germline): SGHVS, FQNEAQ. This CDR3 contains 14 residues. Trimming shortened V by 4 bases and J by 4 bases, and 13 bases separated the two germline ends. The CDR3 region has the DNA TGTGCCAGCAGCTACGGGGGGGGAACCACTGAAGCTTTCTTT. Residues: CASSYGGGTTEAFF.

This clone was observed at least ten times. This chain uses TRBV4-1 with TRBJ2-7, with 7 nucleotides matching TRBD2. Germline lookup yields CDR1 MGHRA and CDR2 YSYEKL. The V and J ends lost 2 bases and 5 bases, in that order; junction bases with no gene match: 6. The CDR3 is made up of 14 amino acids. The CDR3 DNA is TGCGCCAGCAGCCAATTCGACGGGAGGAACGAGCAGTACTTC. Translated, it gives CASSQFDGRNEQYF.

V gene TRBV30 combines with J gene TRBJ1-3; 10 bases agree with TRBD1. With V trimmed by 3 bases and J by 3 bases, 5 bases remained unmatched. Germline assignment: CDR1 GTSNPN and CDR2 SVGIG (reference sequence). The CDR3 covers 15 residues. CDR3: CAWSAGTGVGNTIYF. The CDR3, as DNA: TGTGCCTGGAGCGCCGGGACAGGGGTTGGAAACACCATATATTTT.

This clone came up a few times. The chain combines TRBV7-2 with TRBJ2-7; 7 bases map to TRBD2. This CDR3 is built from 16 residues. The J segment lost 1 base and the V segment lost 5 bases, leaving 11 bases of the junction unmatched. Germline V CDR1 and CDR2: SGHTA, FQGNSA. CDR3 region: CASSAGPGLTSYEQYF. CDR3 bases: TGTGCCAGCAGCGCTGGCCCGGGACTAACTTCCTACGAGCAGTACTTC.

This chain joins TRBV7-9 and TRBJ2-3; D is unclear. The CDR3 spans 13 residues. V was trimmed by 5 bases and J by 0 bases, leaving 6 bases between them. Germline values: CDR1 SEHNR, CDR2 FQNEAQ (reference sequence). CDR3 bases: TGTGCCAGCAGCCTCCCCAGCACAGATACGCAGTATTTT. It yields the protein CASSLPSTDTQYF.

A single count supports this clone. This chain links TRBV30 with TRBJ1-6; D might be TRBD1 (5 bases). Per the germline V gene, CDR1 is GTSNPN and CDR2 is SVGIG (reference sequence). The ends were cut back, 0 bases at V and 0 bases at J, with 9 bases in the middle. The CDR3 is 16 residues long. CDR3 coding DNA: TGTGCCTGGAGTGTAATAACAGGCTCCTATAATTCACCCCTCCACTTT. Its translation is CAWSVITGSYNSPLHF.

This clone was observed once. The V call is TRBV7-3, the J call TRBJ1-2; TRBD1 might be the D (6 bases). The germline CDR1 and CDR2 sequences are SGHTA and FQGTGA. With 5 bases removed from V and 2 bases from J, the gap between germline ends came to 15 bases. The CDR3 runs to 15 residues. The CDR3 is CASSPGGGENYGYTF. The CDR3 DNA sequence: TGTGCCAGCAGCCCGGGGGGCGGCGAAAACTATGGCTACACCTTC.

This clone was seen more than once but under ten times. This chain uses TRBV24-1 with TRBJ1-5, with D maybe TRBD1 (6 bases). Trimming left V 12 bases short and J 0 bases short, with 14 bases between. From germline, CDR1 is KGHDR and CDR2 SFDVKD. The CDR3 covers 14 residues. The CDR3 bases are TGTGCCTCGGGGGCGGAGAATAGCAATCAGCCCCAGCATTTT. Translating it yields CASGAENSNQPQHF.